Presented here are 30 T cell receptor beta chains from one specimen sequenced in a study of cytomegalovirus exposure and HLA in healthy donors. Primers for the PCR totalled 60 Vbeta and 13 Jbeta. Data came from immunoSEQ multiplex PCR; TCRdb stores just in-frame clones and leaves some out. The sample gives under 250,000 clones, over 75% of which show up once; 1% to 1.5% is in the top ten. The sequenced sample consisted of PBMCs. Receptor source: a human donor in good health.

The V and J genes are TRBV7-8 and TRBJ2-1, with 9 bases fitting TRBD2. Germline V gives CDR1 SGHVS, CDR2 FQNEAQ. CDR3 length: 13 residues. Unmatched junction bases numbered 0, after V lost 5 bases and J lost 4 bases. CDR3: CASSAGGYNEQFF. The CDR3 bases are TGTGCCAGCAGCGCGGGAGGGTACAATGAGCAGTTCTTC.

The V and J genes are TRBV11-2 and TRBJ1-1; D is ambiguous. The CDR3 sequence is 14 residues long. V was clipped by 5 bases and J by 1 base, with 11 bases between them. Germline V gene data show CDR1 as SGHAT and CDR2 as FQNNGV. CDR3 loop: CASSQHAGNTEAFF. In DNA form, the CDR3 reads TGTGCCAGCAGCCAACACGCTGGGAACACTGAAGCTTTCTTT. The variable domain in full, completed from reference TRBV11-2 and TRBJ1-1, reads EAGVAQSPRYKIIEKRQSVAFWCNPISGHATLYWYQQILGQGPKLLIQFQNNGVVDDSQLPKDRFSAERLKGVDSTLKIQPAKLEDSAVYLCASSQHAGNTEAFFGQGTRLTVV.

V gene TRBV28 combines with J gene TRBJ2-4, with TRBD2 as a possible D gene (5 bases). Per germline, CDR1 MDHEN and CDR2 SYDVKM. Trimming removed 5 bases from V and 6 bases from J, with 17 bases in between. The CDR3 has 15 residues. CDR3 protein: CASSPSGSRGNIQYF. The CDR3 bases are TGTGCCAGCAGTCCCAGCGGCTCACGAGGAAACATTCAGTACTTC.

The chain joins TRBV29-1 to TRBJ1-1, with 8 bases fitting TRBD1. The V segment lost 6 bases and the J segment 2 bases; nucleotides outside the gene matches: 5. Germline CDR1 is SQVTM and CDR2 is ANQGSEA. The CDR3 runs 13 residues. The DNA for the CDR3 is TGCAGCGTGAACAGGGGGTTTAACACTGAAGCTTTCTTT. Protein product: CSVNRGFNTEAFF.

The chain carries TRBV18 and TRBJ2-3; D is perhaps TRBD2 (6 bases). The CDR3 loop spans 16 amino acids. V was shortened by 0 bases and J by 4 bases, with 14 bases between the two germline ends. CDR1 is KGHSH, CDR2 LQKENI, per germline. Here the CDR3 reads CASSPPEGGLADTQYF. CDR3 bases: TGTGCCAGCTCACCACCGGAGGGAGGCTTAGCAGATACGCAGTATTTT.

CDR3 coding DNA: TGTGCCAGCAGCTTTTATGACACTGAAGCTTTCTTT. Its protein is CASSFYDTEAFF. The V call is TRBV7-2, the J call TRBJ1-1; D gene ambiguous. The CDR3 is made up of 12 amino acids. V was trimmed by 3 bases and J by 3 bases, leaving 5 bases between them. Germline lookup yields CDR1 SGHTA and CDR2 FQGNSA.

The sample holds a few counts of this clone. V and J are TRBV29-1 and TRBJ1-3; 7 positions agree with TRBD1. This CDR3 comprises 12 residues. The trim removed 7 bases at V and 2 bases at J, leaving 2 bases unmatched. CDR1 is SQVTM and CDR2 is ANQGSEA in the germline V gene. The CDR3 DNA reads TGCAGCGGGCAGGGGGCTGGAAACACCATATATTTT. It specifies CSGQGAGNTIYF.

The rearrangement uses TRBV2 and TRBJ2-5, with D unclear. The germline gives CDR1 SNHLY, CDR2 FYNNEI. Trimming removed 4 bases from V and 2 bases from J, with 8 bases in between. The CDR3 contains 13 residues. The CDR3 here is CASSVILQETQYF. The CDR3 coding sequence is TGTGCCAGCAGTGTCATACTACAAGAGACCCAGTACTTC.

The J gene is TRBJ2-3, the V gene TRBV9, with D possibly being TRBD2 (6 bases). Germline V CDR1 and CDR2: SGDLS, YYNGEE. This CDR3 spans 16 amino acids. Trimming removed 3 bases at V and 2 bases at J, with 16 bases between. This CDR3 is CASSAFGTFPTDTQYF. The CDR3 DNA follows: TGTGCCAGCAGCGCCTTCGGGACTTTTCCCACAGATACGCAGTATTTT.

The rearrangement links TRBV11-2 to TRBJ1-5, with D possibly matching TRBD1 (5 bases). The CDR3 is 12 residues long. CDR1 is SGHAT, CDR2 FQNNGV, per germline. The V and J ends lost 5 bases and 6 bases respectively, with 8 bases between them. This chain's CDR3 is CASSRGGQPQHF. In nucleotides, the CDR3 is TGTGCCAGCAGCCGCGGGGGTCAGCCCCAGCATTTT.

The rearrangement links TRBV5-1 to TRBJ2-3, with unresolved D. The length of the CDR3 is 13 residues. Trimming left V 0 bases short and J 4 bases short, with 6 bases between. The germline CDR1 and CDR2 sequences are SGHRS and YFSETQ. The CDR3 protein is CASSLGEADTQYF. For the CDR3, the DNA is TGCGCCAGCAGCTTGGGTGAGGCAGATACGCAGTATTTT.

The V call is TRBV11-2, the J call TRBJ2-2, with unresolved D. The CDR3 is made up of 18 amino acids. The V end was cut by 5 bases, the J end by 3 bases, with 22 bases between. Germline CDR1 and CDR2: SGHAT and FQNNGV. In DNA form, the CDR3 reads TGTGCCAGCAGCCGATCGCTTTGGGCACAGAGAGACACCGGGGAGCTGTTTTTT. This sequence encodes CASSRSLWAQRDTGELFF.

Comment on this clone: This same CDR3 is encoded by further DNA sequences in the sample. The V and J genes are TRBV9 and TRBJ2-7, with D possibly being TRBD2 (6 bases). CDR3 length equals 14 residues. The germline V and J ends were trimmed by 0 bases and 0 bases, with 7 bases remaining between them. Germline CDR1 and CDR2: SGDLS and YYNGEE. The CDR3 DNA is TGTGCCAGCAGCGTAGGCGGGAACTCCTACGAGCAGTACTTC. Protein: CASSVGGNSYEQYF.

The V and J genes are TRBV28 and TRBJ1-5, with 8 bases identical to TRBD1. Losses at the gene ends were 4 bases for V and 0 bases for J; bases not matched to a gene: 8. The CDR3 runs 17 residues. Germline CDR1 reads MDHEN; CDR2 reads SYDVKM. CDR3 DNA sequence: TGTGCCAGCAGTTCCCTAGACAGGGGCCTTAGCAATCAGCCCCAGCATTTT. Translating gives CASSSLDRGLSNQPQHF. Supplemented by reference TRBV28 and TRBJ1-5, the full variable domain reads DVKVTQSSRYLVKRTGEKVFLECVQDMDHENMFWYRQDPGLGLRLIYFSYDVKMKEKGDIPEGYSVSREKKERFSLILESASTNQTSMYLCASSSLDRGLSNQPQHFGDGTRLSIL.

The DNA for the CDR3 is TGTGCCAGCAGTGAATCCCGGACAGTAAATGAAAAACTGTTTTTT. Translating it yields CASSESRTVNEKLFF. This rearrangement joins TRBV25-1 to TRBJ1-4, with D possibly matching TRBD1 (6 bases). Germline CDR1 reads MGHDK; CDR2 reads SYGVNS. The V and J ends lost 1 base and 5 bases respectively, with 11 bases between them. The CDR3 covers 15 residues.

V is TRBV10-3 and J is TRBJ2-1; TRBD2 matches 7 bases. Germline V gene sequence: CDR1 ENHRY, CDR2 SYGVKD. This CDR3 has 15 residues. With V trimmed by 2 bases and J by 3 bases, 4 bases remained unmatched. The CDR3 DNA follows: TGTGCCATCAGTGAGGGACTAGAATACTACAATGAGCAGTTCTTC. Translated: CAISEGLEYYNEQFF.

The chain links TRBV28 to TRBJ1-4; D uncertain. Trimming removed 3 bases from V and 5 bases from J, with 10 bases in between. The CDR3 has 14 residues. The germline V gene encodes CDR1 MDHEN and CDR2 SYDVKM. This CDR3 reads CASSFGQPNEKLFF. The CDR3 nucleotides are TGTGCCAGCAGTTTTGGGCAGCCCAATGAAAAACTGTTTTTT.

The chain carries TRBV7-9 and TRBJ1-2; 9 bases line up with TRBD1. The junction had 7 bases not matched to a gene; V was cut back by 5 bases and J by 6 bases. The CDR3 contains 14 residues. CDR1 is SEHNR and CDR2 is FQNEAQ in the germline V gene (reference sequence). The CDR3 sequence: CASSKTQGADGYTF. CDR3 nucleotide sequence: TGTGCCAGCAGCAAGACACAGGGGGCAGATGGCTACACCTTC.

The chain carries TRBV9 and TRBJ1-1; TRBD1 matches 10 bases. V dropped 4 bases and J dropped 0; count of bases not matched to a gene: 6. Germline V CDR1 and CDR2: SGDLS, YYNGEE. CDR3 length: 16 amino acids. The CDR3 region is CASSLGQGRVNTEAFF. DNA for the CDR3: TGTGCCAGCAGCTTGGGACAGGGGAGGGTGAACACTGAAGCTTTCTTT.

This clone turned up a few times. The CDR3 region has the DNA TGTGCCAGCAGTTTAGTACCGAGCTATGGCTACACCTTC. Translated, it gives CASSLVPSYGYTF. The rearrangement uses TRBV27 and TRBJ1-2; D is unclear. Trimming stripped 2 bases from V and 4 bases from J, with 8 bases between. The CDR3 length is 13 residues. From germline, CDR1 is MNHEY and CDR2 SMNVEV (reference sequence).

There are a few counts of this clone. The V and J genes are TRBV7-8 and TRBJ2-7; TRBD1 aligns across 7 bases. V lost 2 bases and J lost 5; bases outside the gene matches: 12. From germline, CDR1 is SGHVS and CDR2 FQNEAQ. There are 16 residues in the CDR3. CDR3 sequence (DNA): TGTGCCAGCAGCTTACAAACTCCAAGGACAGGCGACGAGCAGTACTTC. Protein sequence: CASSLQTPRTGDEQYF. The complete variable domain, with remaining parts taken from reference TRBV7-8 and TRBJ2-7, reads GAGVSQSPRYKVAKRGQDVALRCDPISGHVSLFWYQQALGQGPEFLTYFQNEAQLDKSGLPSDRFFAERPEGSVSTLKIQRTQQEDSAVYLCASSLQTPRTGDEQYFGPGTRLTVT.

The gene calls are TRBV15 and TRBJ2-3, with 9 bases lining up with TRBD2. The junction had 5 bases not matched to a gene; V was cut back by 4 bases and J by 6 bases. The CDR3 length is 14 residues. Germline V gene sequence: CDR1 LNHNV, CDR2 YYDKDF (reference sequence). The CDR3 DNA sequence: TGTGCCACCAGCATAGAGCGGGGGGCGGATACGCAGTATTTT. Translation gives CATSIERGADTQYF. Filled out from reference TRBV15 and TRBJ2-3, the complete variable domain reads DAMVIQNPRYQVTQFGKPVTLSCSQTLNHNVMYWYQQKSSQAPKLLFHYYDKDFNNEADTPDNFQSRRPNTSFCFLDIRSPGLGDTAMYLCATSIERGADTQYFGPGTRLTVL.

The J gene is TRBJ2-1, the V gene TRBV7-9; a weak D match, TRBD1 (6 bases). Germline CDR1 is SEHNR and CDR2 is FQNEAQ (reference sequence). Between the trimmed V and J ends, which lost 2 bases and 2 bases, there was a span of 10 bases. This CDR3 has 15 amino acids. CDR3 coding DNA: TGTGCCAGCAGCTTAAGGGGGTCCCCCTACAATGAGCAGTTCTTC. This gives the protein CASSLRGSPYNEQFF. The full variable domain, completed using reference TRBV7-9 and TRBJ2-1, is DTGVSQNPRHKITKRGQNVTFRCDPISEHNRLYWYRQTLGQGPEFLTYFQNEAQLEKSRLLSDRFSAERPKGSFSTLEIQRTEQGDSAMYLCASSLRGSPYNEQFFGPGTRLTVL.

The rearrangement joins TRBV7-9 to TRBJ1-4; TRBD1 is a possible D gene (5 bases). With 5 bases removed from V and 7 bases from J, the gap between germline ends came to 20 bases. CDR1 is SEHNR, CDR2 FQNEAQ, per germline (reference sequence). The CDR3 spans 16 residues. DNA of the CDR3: TGTGCCAGCAGCATAATTAACAGCGCCGGGGGTGAAAAACTGTTTTTT. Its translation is CASSIINSAGGEKLFF.

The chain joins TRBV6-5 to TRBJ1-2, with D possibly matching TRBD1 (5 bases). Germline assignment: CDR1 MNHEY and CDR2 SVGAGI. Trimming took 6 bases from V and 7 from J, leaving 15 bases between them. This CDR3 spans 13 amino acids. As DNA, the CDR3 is TGTGCCAGCAGCAATCCCCGGGGGAGTGGCTACACCTTC. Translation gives CASSNPRGSGYTF.

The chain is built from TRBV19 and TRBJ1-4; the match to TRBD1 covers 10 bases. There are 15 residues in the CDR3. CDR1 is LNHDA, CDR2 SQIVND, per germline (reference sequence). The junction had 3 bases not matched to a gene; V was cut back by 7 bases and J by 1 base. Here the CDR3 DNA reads TGTGCCAGTAAGGACAGGGGGGGAACTAATGAAAAACTGTTTTTT. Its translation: CASKDRGGTNEKLFF.

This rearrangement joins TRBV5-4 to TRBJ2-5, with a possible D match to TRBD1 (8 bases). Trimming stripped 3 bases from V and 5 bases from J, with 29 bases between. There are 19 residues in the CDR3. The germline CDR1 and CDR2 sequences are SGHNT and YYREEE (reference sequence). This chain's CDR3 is CASSSSAQGVRTRKETQYF. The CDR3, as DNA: TGTGCCAGCAGCTCTTCGGCACAGGGGGTCCGGACTAGGAAGGAGACCCAGTACTTC.

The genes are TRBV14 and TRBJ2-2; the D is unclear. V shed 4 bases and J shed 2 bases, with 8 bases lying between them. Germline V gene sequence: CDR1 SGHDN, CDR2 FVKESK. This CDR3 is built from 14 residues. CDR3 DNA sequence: TGTGCCAGCAGCCGCCAGCGAAACACCGGGGAGCTGTTTTTT. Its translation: CASSRQRNTGELFF.

The chain's CDR3 is CASSAGQGAYEQYF. The CDR3 DNA sequence: TGTGCCAGCAGTGCCGGACAGGGGGCCTACGAGCAGTACTTC. The chain joins TRBV2 to TRBJ2-7, with TRBD1 matching 10 bases. J was trimmed by 2 bases and V by 4 bases; bases with no gene match: 2. The germline V gene has CDR1 SNHLY and CDR2 FYNNEI. This CDR3 has 14 residues. Drawing the rest from reference TRBV2 and TRBJ2-7, the complete variable domain is EPEVTQTPSHQVTQMGQEVILRCVPISNHLYFYWYRQILGQKVEFLVSFYNNEISEKSEIFDDQFSVERPDGSNFTLKIRSTKLEDSAMYFCASSAGQGAYEQYFGPGTRLTVT.

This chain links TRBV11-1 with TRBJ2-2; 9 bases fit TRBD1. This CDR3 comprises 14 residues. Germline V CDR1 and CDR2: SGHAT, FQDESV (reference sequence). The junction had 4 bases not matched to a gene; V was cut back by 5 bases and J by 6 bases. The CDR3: CASSPRQGAGELFF. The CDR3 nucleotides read TGTGCCAGCAGCCCCCGACAGGGGGCCGGGGAGCTGTTTTTT.